This section outlines one T cell receptor (beta chain) sequence together with its context. The antigen remains undetermined. CDR3 size: 14 residues. Per the germline V gene, CDR1 is MNHNY and CDR2 is SVGAGI (reference sequence). V lost 6 bases and J lost 0; bases outside the gene matches: 2. Peripheral blood, approximately 10 milliliters per donor, was collected. This sample was included in a study of blood T cells in healthy people across ages. Overall study: With template switching, about one barcoded beta molecule was captured per two T cells. Study-wide points: Diversity figures based on one million T cells were deemed too low. It was not possible, with unsorted PBMCs, to conclusively compare naive and antigen-experienced cells.

Primed by a sample-barcoded 5' primer and a J-beta primer mix, a second PCR proceeded for 7 to 11 cycles. MiXCR was run by TCRdb on the 5' RACE reads, yielding one entry per CDR3 protein. Here the sample spans over a million distinct CDR3 sequences, approximately 59% being singletons. The rearrangement uses TRBV6-6 and TRBJ1-5, with TRBD1 matching 7 bases. Input material: blood. This receptor was identified in a man aged 18 to 35 in good health. CDR3 region: CASRGDSSNQPQHF. In nucleotides, the CDR3 is TGTGCCAGCAGGGGGGACAGTAGCAATCAGCCCCAGCATTTT.